This T cell receptor beta chain is from a study of blood T cell repertoires in COVID-19. Looking at the study overall: Both acute and convalescent COVID-19 samples were obtained from the United States, Italy and Spain. PBMCs, B-cell-depleted T cells, or T cells provided the cDNA or gDNA that made up the material.

This CDR3 is built from 15 residues. V lost 3 bases and J lost 5; bases outside the gene matches: 6. Germline values: CDR1 SGHTA, CDR2 FQGNSA. The authors' processing: Reference gene primer amplification gave estimated nucleated cell counts. The assay was immunoSEQ multiplex PCR, and TCRdb's table has in-frame clones only and misses some. V and J calls and clone size are those listed in that table; D and trimming were worked out from the DNA. The table includes 110,000 or so clones, approximately 88% detected once. The TCR sequence derives from a middle-aged woman with acute or convalescent COVID-19. Source material: peripheral blood. The gene calls are TRBV7-2 and TRBJ1-2, with 10 bases fitting TRBD1. The DNA for the CDR3 is TGTGCCAGCAGCTTTGACAGGGGGCGAGAGTATGGCTACACCTTC. It is translated as CASSFDRGREYGYTF.